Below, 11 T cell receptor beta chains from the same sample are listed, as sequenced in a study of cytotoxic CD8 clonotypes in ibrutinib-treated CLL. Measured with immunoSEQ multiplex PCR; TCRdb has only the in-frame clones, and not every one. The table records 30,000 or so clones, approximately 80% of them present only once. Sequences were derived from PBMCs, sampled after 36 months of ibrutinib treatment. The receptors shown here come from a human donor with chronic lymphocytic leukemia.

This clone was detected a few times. The CDR3 spells CASRQDSPDGYTF. The CDR3 nucleotides are TGCGCCAGCAGACAGGACTCCCCCGATGGCTACACCTTC. The gene calls are TRBV5-1 and TRBJ1-2; D might be TRBD1 (5 bases). Germline CDR1 and CDR2: SGHRS and YFSETQ. This CDR3 spans 13 amino acids. The V gene lost 5 bases and the J gene lost 6 bases, with 14 bases spanning the gap.

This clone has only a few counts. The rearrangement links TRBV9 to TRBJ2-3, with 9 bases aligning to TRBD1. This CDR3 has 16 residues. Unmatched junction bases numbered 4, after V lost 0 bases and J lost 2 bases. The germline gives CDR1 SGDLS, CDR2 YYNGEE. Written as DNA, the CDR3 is TGTGCCAGCAGCGTAGTGGGGACAGGGTTCACAGATACGCAGTATTTT. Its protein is CASSVVGTGFTDTQYF.

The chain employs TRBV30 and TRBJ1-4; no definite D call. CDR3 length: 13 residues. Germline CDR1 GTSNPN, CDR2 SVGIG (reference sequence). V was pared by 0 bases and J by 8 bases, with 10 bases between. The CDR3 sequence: CAWSVGRREKLFF. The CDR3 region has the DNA TGTGCCTGGAGTGTCGGGAGGAGGGAAAAACTGTTTTTT.

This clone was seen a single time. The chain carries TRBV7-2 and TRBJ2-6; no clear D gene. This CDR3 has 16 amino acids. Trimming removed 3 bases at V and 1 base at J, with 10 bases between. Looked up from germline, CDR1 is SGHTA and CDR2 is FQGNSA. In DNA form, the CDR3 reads TGTGCCAGCAGCTTCGCCGCTCATTCTGGGGCCAACGTCCTGACTTTC. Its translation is CASSFAAHSGANVLTF.

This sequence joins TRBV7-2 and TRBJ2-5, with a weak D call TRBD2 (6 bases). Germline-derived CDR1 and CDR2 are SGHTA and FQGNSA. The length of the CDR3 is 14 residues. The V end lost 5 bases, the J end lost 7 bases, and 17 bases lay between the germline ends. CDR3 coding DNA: TGTGCCAGCAGCACCAGACTAGAACAGGCGACCCAGTACTTC. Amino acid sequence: CASSTRLEQATQYF.

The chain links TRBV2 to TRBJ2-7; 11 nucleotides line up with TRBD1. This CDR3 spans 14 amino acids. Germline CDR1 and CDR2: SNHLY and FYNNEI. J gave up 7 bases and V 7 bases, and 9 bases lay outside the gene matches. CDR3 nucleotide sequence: TGTGCCAGCATCTGGACAGGGGGCCTGCGGGAGCAGTACTTC. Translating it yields CASIWTGGLREQYF.

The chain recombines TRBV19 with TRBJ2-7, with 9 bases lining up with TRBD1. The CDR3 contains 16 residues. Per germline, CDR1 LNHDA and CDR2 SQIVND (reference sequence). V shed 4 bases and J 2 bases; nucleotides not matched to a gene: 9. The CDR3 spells CASSTGAGTGTYEQYF. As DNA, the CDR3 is TGTGCCAGTAGTACAGGAGCCGGGACAGGGACCTACGAGCAGTACTTC.

CDR3 region: CASSPRDRGWDTQYF. CDR3 DNA sequence: TGTGCCAGCAGCCCCCGGGACAGGGGATGGGATACGCAGTATTTT. The rearrangement joins TRBV9 to TRBJ2-3, with 10 bases lining up with TRBD1. J gave up 6 bases and V 4 bases, and 8 bases lay outside the gene matches. This CDR3 is built from 15 residues. The germline CDR1 and CDR2 sequences are SGDLS and YYNGEE.

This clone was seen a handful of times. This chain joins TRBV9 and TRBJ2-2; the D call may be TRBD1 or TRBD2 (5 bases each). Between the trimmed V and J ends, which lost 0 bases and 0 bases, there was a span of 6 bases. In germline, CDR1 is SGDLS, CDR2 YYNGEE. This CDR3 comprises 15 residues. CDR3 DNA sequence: TGTGCCAGCAGCGTAGGGGGGACGAACACCGGGGAGCTGTTTTTT. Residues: CASSVGGTNTGELFF.

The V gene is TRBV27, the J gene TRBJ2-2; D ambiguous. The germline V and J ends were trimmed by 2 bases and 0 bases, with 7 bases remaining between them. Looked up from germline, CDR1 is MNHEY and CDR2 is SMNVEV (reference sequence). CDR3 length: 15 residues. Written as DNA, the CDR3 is TGTGCCAGCAGTTTAACAGACTCGAACACCGGGGAGCTGTTTTTT. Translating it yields CASSLTDSNTGELFF.

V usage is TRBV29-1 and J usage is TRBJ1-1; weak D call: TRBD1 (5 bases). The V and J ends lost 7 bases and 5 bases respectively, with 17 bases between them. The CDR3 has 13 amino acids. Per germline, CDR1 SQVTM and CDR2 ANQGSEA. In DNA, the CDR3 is TGCAGCGGCAGCCCGGGACCGGGGACTGAAGCTTTCTTT. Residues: CSGSPGPGTEAFF.